One and the same sample provided the 8 T cell receptor beta chains below, sequenced in a study of T-cell memory formation after mild COVID-19. TCRdb reprocessed the 5' RACE reads via MiXCR and lists one record per CDR3 protein. This table holds 290,000 or so distinct CDR3 sequences, roughly a fifth found once. The sample consisted of PBMCs or a T cell subset sorted from them (not recorded which). Receptor source: a man aged 18-30 years who had mild COVID-19 (a few samples of this study predate the infection). Cell type and time point are not known.

The chain combines TRBV12-3 or TRBV12-4 with TRBJ1-3; tentative D call: TRBD1 (6 bases). The CDR3 consists of 15 residues. Trimming cost V 5 bases and J 0 bases, with 11 bases left between them. The CDR3: CASSPWDNSGNTIYF. The DNA of the CDR3 is TGTGCCAGCAGTCCCTGGGACAACTCTGGAAACACCATATATTTT.

This clonotype showed up many times. The rearrangement joins TRBV7-9 to TRBJ2-1, with D possibly called TRBD1 or TRBD2 (7 bases each). Germline V gene sequence: CDR1 SEHNR, CDR2 FQNEAQ (reference sequence). There are 15 residues in the CDR3. The V end was cut by 4 bases, the J end by 6 bases, with 16 bases between. In nucleotides, the CDR3 is TGTGCCAGCAGCTCAGGGGGGGGAAGCCTCAATGAGCAGTTCTTC. Its translation is CASSSGGGSLNEQFF. Together with reference TRBV7-9 and TRBJ2-1, the CDR3 gives the full variable domain: DTGVSQNPRHKITKRGQNVTFRCDPISEHNRLYWYRQTLGQGPEFLTYFQNEAQLEKSRLLSDRFSAERPKGSFSTLEIQRTEQGDSAMYLCASSSGGGSLNEQFFGPGTRLTVL.

This clonotype was picked up a small number of times. This chain's CDR3 is CASSQEPGRGYEQYF. The CDR3 nucleotides are TGCGCCAGCAGCCAAGAACCGGGACGTGGGTACGAGCAGTACTTC. The chain uses TRBV4-1 and TRBJ2-7, with D perhaps given as TRBD1 or TRBD2 (5 bases each). This CDR3 region has 15 residues. V was trimmed by 0 bases and J by 4 bases, leaving 13 bases between them. Germline CDR1 reads MGHRA; CDR2 reads YSYEKL.

The chain couples TRBV5-1 to TRBJ1-1; D is undetermined. The CDR3 covers 15 residues. Germline values: CDR1 SGHRS, CDR2 YFSETQ. V dropped 5 bases and J dropped 0 bases, with 14 bases sitting between them. CDR3 bases: TGCGCCAGCAGACCCAGTAACCTTATGAACACTGAAGCTTTCTTT. Translated: CASRPSNLMNTEAFF.

The chain uses TRBV3-1 and TRBJ1-1, with a possible D match to TRBD1 (6 bases). The V gene lost 10 bases and the J gene lost 5 bases, with 11 bases spanning the gap. This CDR3 comprises 11 residues. The germline CDR1 and CDR2 sequences are LGHDT and YNNKEL (reference sequence). The chain's CDR3 is CATKRGTEAFF. Here the CDR3 DNA reads TGTGCCACCAAAAGGGGGACTGAAGCTTTCTTT.

Of note for this clonotype: Germline is not matched at one junction end, which may reflect a read error. V gene TRBV20-1 combines with J gene TRBJ2-7; no definite D call. The length of the CDR3 is 11 residues. Germline CDR1 and CDR2: DFQATT and SNEGSKA (reference sequence). The CDR3 here is CRAKDVYEQYF. The CDR3 DNA reads as TGCAGGGCTAAGGATGTTTACGAGCAGTACTTC.

The chain recombines TRBV6-2 or TRBV6-3 with TRBJ2-7; 9 nucleotides agree with TRBD1. The V and J ends lost 1 base and 2 bases, in that order; junction bases with no gene match: 3. The V gene's germline CDR1 is MNHEY and CDR2 SVGEGT. The CDR3 spans 15 residues. CDR3 DNA sequence: TGTGCCAGCAGTTACTGGGACAGGGTCGCCTACGAGCAGTACTTC. Its protein is CASSYWDRVAYEQYF.

This clonotype was recorded a few times. The V call is TRBV7-2, the J call TRBJ2-1; 7 bases agree with TRBD2. This CDR3 has 15 amino acids. V shed 4 bases, J shed 7 bases, and the junction held 10 bases outside the gene matches. The V gene's germline CDR1 is SGHTA and CDR2 FQGNSA. CDR3 protein: CASSSPPLAANEQFF. Written as DNA, the CDR3 is TGTGCCAGCAGCTCGCCACCGCTAGCGGCTAATGAGCAGTTCTTC.